This T cell receptor beta chain is drawn from a study of regulatory T cells in long-lasting Graves disease. This clonotype has a count of ten or more. The time point: newly diagnosed GD, antithyroid drugs for less than 3 months. PBMCs were the source of the RNA used for TCR sequencing. Patients all came to the study from an endocrinology department in Xi'an, China. With iRepertoire HTBI primers and Arm-PCR of CDR3 regions, TCR beta libraries were built. TCRdb ran MiXCR on the multiplex PCR reads and lists one entry per CDR3 protein. The sample includes fewer than 650,000 distinct CDR3 sequences, less than 20% of them seen just once. From germline, CDR1 is SNHLY and CDR2 FYNNEI. Trimming took 7 bases from V and 4 from J; bases not matched to a gene: 6. This CDR3 contains 14 residues. These sequences were also reported in another study, on T cells in Graves' hyperthyroidism and ophthalmopathy. As reported in that work: Diagnosis of hyperthyroidism was new in patients aged 18 to 65, and its duration was under 2 months. Patients showing uncontrolled infection, other autoimmune disease, pregnancy or lactation were ineligible. The HTBI primer set was used in a first-round RT-PCR of the TCR CDR3.

The sample here was peripheral blood mononuclear cells (PBMCs), taken at new diagnosis, from a patient treated with antithyroid drugs. The gene calls are TRBV2 and TRBJ1-4, with TRBD1 matching 7 bases. The receptor's source is a woman in her twenties or thirties with Graves disease. The CDR3 DNA reads as TGTGCCAGCAACATGGGACAGTATAATGAAAAACTGTTTTTT. This codes for CASNMGQYNEKLFF.